The 20 T cell receptor beta chains listed next were all sequenced from one sample in a study of immune evolution from preneoplasia to lung adenocarcinoma (TCRdb year 2021). Library method: the immunoSEQ multiplex PCR assay. TCRdb obtained this table from immuneACCESS and retained in-frame rearrangements with V and J assigned. These tables miss some clones; where compared with another copy, unresolved V genes account for less than half of the shortfall, and the remainder is unexplained. This sample has approximately 4,400 clones in its table, and around 74% of those were observed once. The ten largest clones represent approximately 10% of the sample. The sequenced sample was FFPE minimally invasive lung adenocarcinoma tissue. This specimen's cell subset or site label, interpreted: micro-invasive lung adenocarcinoma (MIA). These TCRs come from a person aged 65 to 85 with lung adenocarcinoma.

The chain uses TRBV6-4 and TRBJ2-1; TRBD2 matches at 9 bases. The CDR3 sequence is 15 residues long. The V segment lost 3 bases and the J segment 6 bases; nucleotides outside the gene matches: 6. Per germline, CDR1 MRHNA and CDR2 SNTAGT. As DNA, the CDR3 is TGTGCCAGCAGTGAGGAGTTAGCGGGAGTCAATGAGCAGTTCTTC. It codes for CASSEELAGVNEQFF.

By frequency in the sample, this clone is large. The CDR3 loop reads CASSAEMYTEAFF. Here the CDR3 DNA reads TGTGCCAGCAGCGCGGAGATGTACACTGAAGCTTTCTTT. The chain uses TRBV9 and TRBJ1-1; D not certain. Germline V gene data show CDR1 as SGDLS and CDR2 as YYNGEE. V lost 3 bases to trimming and J lost 3 bases, with 9 bases between them. The CDR3 covers 13 residues.

CDR3 nucleotide sequence: TGTGCCAGCAGCCCATGGACTAGCCTAGAGACCCAGTACTTC. Translation gives CASSPWTSLETQYF. The chain is built from TRBV11-2 and TRBJ2-5; 8 bases are shared with TRBD2. CDR1 is SGHAT and CDR2 is FQNNGV in the germline V gene. The CDR3 length is 14 residues. The V gene end was trimmed by 5 bases and the J gene end by 4 bases; junction bases not matched to a gene: 6.

The rearrangement links TRBV19 to TRBJ2-5; D perhaps matches TRBD1 (5 bases). The V gene's germline CDR1 is LNHDA and CDR2 SQIVND (reference sequence). Between the trimmed V and J ends, which lost 6 bases and 4 bases, there was a span of 18 bases. The CDR3 has 15 amino acids. CDR3 DNA sequence: TGTGCCAGTAGCAGACAGCTGGAGACAATAGAGACCCAGTACTTC. Its translation: CASSRQLETIETQYF.

V usage is TRBV7-2 and J usage is TRBJ2-5, with D tentatively TRBD1 (5 bases). The CDR3 loop spans 15 amino acids. CDR1 is SGHTA, CDR2 FQGNSA, per germline. Trimming shortened V by 7 bases and J by 5 bases, and 20 bases separated the two germline ends. This CDR3 is CASTKRPQGTETQYF. The CDR3 nucleotides read TGTGCCAGCACTAAACGGCCCCAGGGAACGGAGACCCAGTACTTC.

This sequence joins TRBV7-9 and TRBJ2-1; D unresolved. V was trimmed by 5 bases and J by 8 bases, leaving 7 bases between them. The CDR3 consists of 11 residues. Germline V gene data show CDR1 as SEHNR and CDR2 as FQNEAQ (reference sequence). CDR3 DNA: TGTGCCAGCAGCCCAGGATATGAGCAGTTCTTC. Residues: CASSPGYEQFF.

The table lists this clone with a count of one. V usage is TRBV10-2 and J usage is TRBJ2-1; D not certain. Between the trimmed V and J ends, which lost 5 bases and 0 bases, there was a span of 11 bases. CDR1 is WSHSY and CDR2 is SAAADI in the germline V gene. This CDR3 is 15 amino acids long. The CDR3 is CASSLGVSSYNEQFF. DNA for the CDR3: TGCGCCAGCAGTTTAGGAGTTAGCTCCTACAATGAGCAGTTCTTC.

This sequence joins TRBV30 and TRBJ2-2; tentatively, D is TRBD2 (5 bases). Trimming stripped 2 bases from V and 6 bases from J, with 19 bases between. Per germline, CDR1 GTSNPN and CDR2 SVGIG (reference sequence). This CDR3 spans 16 amino acids. CDR3: CAWSRGTKINPGELFF. In nucleotides, the CDR3 is TGTGCCTGGAGTCGGGGTACTAAGATAAACCCCGGGGAGCTGTTTTTT.

The J gene is TRBJ2-3, the V gene TRBV11-1; D unresolved. Germline CDR1 is SGHAT and CDR2 is FQDESV (reference sequence). The V end lost 2 bases, the J end lost 4 bases, and 10 bases lay between the germline ends. CDR3 size: 14 residues. CDR3 amino acids: CASSLNGPADTQYF. In DNA, the CDR3 is TGTGCCAGCAGCTTAAACGGACCAGCAGATACGCAGTATTTT.

This clone was found a few times. The chain is built from TRBV6-5 and TRBJ2-1, with D unclear. V was cut by 0 bases and J by 7 bases, with 7 bases left in between. Germline values: CDR1 MNHEY, CDR2 SVGAGI. The CDR3 has 13 residues. The DNA of the CDR3 is TGTGCCAGCAGTTACTCCTTTCTTAATGAGCAGTTCTTC. Its translation is CASSYSFLNEQFF.

The gene calls are TRBV6-6 and TRBJ1-2; 7 bases agree with TRBD1. Per the germline V gene, CDR1 is MNHNY and CDR2 is SVGAGI (reference sequence). CDR3 length: 16 amino acids. V trimming: 6 bases; J trimming: 2 bases; junction bases outside the gene matches: 12. CDR3 in amino acids: CASRPVGTVRNYGYTF. DNA for the CDR3: TGTGCCAGCAGACCCGTTGGGACAGTCAGGAACTATGGCTACACCTTC.

This rearrangement joins TRBV11-2 to TRBJ2-7; 9 bases are shared with TRBD2. The germline V gene has CDR1 SGHAT and CDR2 FQNNGV. V lost 1 base and J lost 1; bases outside the gene matches: 2. This CDR3 has 15 residues. CDR3 sequence (DNA): TGTGCCAGCAGCTTAGGTAGCGGGAGTTCCTACGAGCAGTACTTC. Translating gives CASSLGSGSSYEQYF.

CDR3 sequence: CASSFDRAGNTIYF. CDR3 nucleotides: TGTGCCAGCAGTTTCGACAGGGCTGGAAACACCATATATTTT. The chain employs TRBV27 and TRBJ1-3; TRBD1 matches at 7 bases. CDR3 length equals 14 residues. V dropped 3 bases and J dropped 2; count of bases not matched to a gene: 1. Germline V CDR1 and CDR2: MNHEY, SMNVEV (reference sequence).

The chain links TRBV7-9 to TRBJ2-5, with unresolved D. Per germline, CDR1 SEHNR and CDR2 FQNEAQ (reference sequence). Trimming stripped 0 bases from V and 5 bases from J, with 4 bases between. CDR3 size: 12 residues. The CDR3 sequence: CASSLARETQYF. CDR3 nucleotide sequence: TGTGCCAGCAGCTTAGCGCGGGAGACCCAGTACTTC.

The rearrangement joins TRBV30 to TRBJ1-4, with a weak D call TRBD1 (6 bases). The germline gives CDR1 GTSNPN, CDR2 SVGIG (reference sequence). The V and J ends lost 7 bases and 5 bases respectively, with 11 bases between them. This CDR3 has 12 amino acids. CDR3 amino acids: CASQGRNEKLFF. The CDR3, as DNA: TGTGCCTCGCAGGGGAGGAATGAAAAACTGTTTTTT.

A few counts support this clone. The J gene is TRBJ2-7, the V gene TRBV10-3; tentatively, D is TRBD1 or TRBD2 (5 bases each). V shed 3 bases and J shed 4 bases, with 16 bases lying between them. CDR1 is ENHRY and CDR2 is SYGVKD in the germline V gene. The CDR3 is 15 residues long. The CDR3 protein is CAISEGQGVQYEQYF. The CDR3, as DNA: TGTGCCATCAGTGAAGGGCAGGGAGTTCAGTACGAGCAGTACTTC.

J is TRBJ2-7 and V is TRBV20-1; D is uncertain. There are 11 residues in the CDR3. Per the germline V gene, CDR1 is DFQATT and CDR2 is SNEGSKA (reference sequence). The CDR3 region is CSSPLGYEQYF. CDR3 sequence (DNA): TGCAGCTCTCCGTTGGGCTACGAGCAGTACTTC.

The rearrangement joins TRBV30 to TRBJ2-3; no clear D gene. Looked up from germline, CDR1 is GTSNPN and CDR2 is SVGIG (reference sequence). This CDR3 spans 12 amino acids. The V end lost 3 bases, the J end lost 2 bases, and 6 bases lay between the germline ends. CDR3 sequence (DNA): TGTGCCTGGAGATGGGACACAGATACGCAGTATTTT. This encodes CAWRWDTDTQYF.

V is TRBV27 and J is TRBJ2-6, with D hard to call. V lost 6 bases, J lost 4 bases, and 10 bases lay in between. The CDR3 is 14 residues long. Germline V gene data show CDR1 as MNHEY and CDR2 as SMNVEV (reference sequence). CDR3 amino acids: CASRFTSGANVLTF. The CDR3 DNA reads as TGTGCCAGCAGATTCACATCCGGGGCCAACGTCCTGACTTTC.

The chain is built from TRBV15 and TRBJ1-5; D uncertain. V shed 5 bases and J shed 0 bases, with 11 bases lying between them. The CDR3 totals 15 residues. CDR1 is LNHNV and CDR2 is YYDKDF in the germline V gene (reference sequence). Here the CDR3 DNA reads TGTGCCACCAGCCTACAGAGAAATAGCAATCAGCCCCAGCATTTT. Its translation is CATSLQRNSNQPQHF.